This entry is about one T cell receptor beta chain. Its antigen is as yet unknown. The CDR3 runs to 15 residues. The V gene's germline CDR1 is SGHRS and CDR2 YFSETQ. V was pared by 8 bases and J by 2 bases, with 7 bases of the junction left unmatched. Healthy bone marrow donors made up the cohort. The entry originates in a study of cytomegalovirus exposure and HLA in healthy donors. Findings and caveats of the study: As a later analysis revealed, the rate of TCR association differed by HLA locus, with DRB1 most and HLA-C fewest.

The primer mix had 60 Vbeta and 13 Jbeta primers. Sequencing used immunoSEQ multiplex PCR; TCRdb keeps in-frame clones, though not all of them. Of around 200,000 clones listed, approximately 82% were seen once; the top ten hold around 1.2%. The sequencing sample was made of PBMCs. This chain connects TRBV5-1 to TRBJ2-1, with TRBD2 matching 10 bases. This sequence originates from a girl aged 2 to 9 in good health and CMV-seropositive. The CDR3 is CASYSGLATYNEQFF. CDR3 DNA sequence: TGCGCCAGTTACTCGGGACTAGCGACCTACAATGAGCAGTTCTTC.